This TCR beta chain was captured by sequencing in a study of tumor and adjacent non-tumor tissue in lung cancer (dated by TCRdb to about 2018). A note on the overall study: Of the cohort, roughly 12 patients had adenocarcinoma, 2 had squamous cell carcinoma and 1 had small cell lung cancer. The 15 enrolled patients, of whom around 10 were men and 5 were women, were aged about 31 to 80 years and were diagnosed with TNM stage I to III disease. Sequencing produced 130 million or so productive TCRbeta reads in total, an average of approximately 4.2 million reads per sample. Bulk TCRbeta repertoires were compared between lung tumor tissue and matched distant non-tumor lung tissue obtained from fewer than 18 lung cancer patients. For each patient, one tumor sample and one normal lung sample were taken, giving approximately 30 paired specimens that underwent TCRbeta CDR3 sequencing. Beyond this particular receptor, the publication reports: Younger patients had significantly higher TCR diversity, and higher tumor TCR diversity was associated with shorter overall and disease-free survival. Significantly higher TCR diversity (inverse Simpson) was observed in tumor tissue than in normal lung tissue (around 460 vs 160, P = 0.0075, Mann-Whitney U test). The top 100 clones accounted for a significantly larger cumulative portion of the repertoire in normal lung than in tumor tissue. Peripheral blood was not sequenced, so blood TCRbeta repertoires in these lung cancer patients were not examined. The methods do not name the sequencing platform or mention unique molecular identifiers. With only around 15 patients in the cohort, the authors noted that larger samples and more detailed clinical data are needed.

With respect to this clonotype: What antigen it recognizes has not been identified. A much larger clone sits a single nucleotide away, making a read error possible.

Library construction relied on multiplex PCR. TCRdb records Illumina HiSeq 2500 as the sequencer. Following protocols modified from ARM-PCR, the researchers constructed TCRbeta libraries through three rounds of nested PCR with primers (Table S4). PCR products of 200-500 bp were gel-excised and purified with the QIAquick gel extraction kit before sequencing. The authors processed their data as follows. Trimmomatic was used to clean the reads, FLASH merged the cleaned reads into complete CDR3 sequences, and MiTCR assigned the sequences to V(D)J germline segments. VDJtools was used to compute clonal diversity as the inverse Simpson's index. In-frame sequences without a premature stop codon were defined as productive reads. Using fastp trimming at Q25 and MiXCR clonotype assembly, TCRdb reanalyzed the public sequencing data and kept in-frame beta chains. One record per CDR3 amino acid sequence lists the most common genes and DNA. The V and J calls shown here were made by TCRdb, not taken from the authors' results. The sample table contains about 67,000 distinct CDR3 sequences; only one count was recorded for roughly 77% of them. The ten largest clonotypes hold 45% of the sample.

Bulk unsorted tissue served as the source for RNA extraction, and RNA quality was assessed using a NanoDrop ND-1000 and an Agilent 2100. Normal lung samples were distant non-tumor tissue taken more than 3 cm from the tumor edge. Donors were newly diagnosed lung cancer patients admitted for thoracic surgery in China between August and November 2014, without prior chemotherapy. Patients with previous radiotherapy or chemotherapy, or with another concurrent cancer, were excluded from the study. Surgical tissue pieces of about 1-2.2 cm3 were preserved in RNAlater solution and stored at -80 °C until use. This receptor was identified in a man in his sixties with non-small cell lung cancer. The sequenced sample was distant non-tumor lung tissue.

The CDR3 region reads CASSPTGTTDMQYF. In nucleotide form, the sequence is TGTGCCAGCAGTCCCACAGGGACCACAGATATGCAGTATTTT. The chain uses TRBV12-3 or TRBV12-4 and TRBJ2-3; matching of 6 bases hints at TRBD1 as the D gene. The CDR3 numbers 14 residues from cysteine through phenylalanine. The only DNA kept is the CDR3, 42 bases in frame from the first base.